The rows below give T cell receptor beta chains drawn from one sample of a study of technical replicates of blood from a few donors. The assay was immunoSEQ multiplex PCR, and TCRdb's table has in-frame clones only and misses some. The table lists around 68,000 clones, around 97% of them singletons. The source material was T cells isolated from PBMCs. The receptors derive from a human donor in good health. Each CDR3 is given with its conserved first and last residue. Each record gives: J gene, V gene, D gene, clone size, CDR3 DNA, CDR3 protein. D genes are given only for firm matches. A clone size is listed for some rows: how often the clone was seen (once, few, many), or a class if it is expanded.

>TRBJ1-1|TRBV6-6|NA|NA
TGTGCCAGCAGTTACACAGGGAGGGCTGGGGCTGAAGCTTTCTTT
CASSYTGRAGAEAFF
>TRBJ1-1|TRBV9|TRBD1|NA
TGTGCCAGCAGCGTAGGGACAGGGGGAGTACCTGAAGCTTTCTTT
CASSVGTGGVPEAFF
>TRBJ1-5|TRBV6-1|NA|NA
TGTGCCAGCAGGGGGTGGGGGGGCAATCAGCCCCAGCATTTT
CASRGWGGNQPQHF
>TRBJ2-2|TRBV7-9|TRBD2|NA
TGTGCCAGCAGCTATCTAGCGGGTCCTCTTACGAACACCGGGGAGCTGTTTTTT
CASSYLAGPLTNTGELFF
>TRBJ2-1|TRBV11-2|NA|NA
TGTGCCAGCAGCTTAGCCAGCGGAGGCTCCTACAATGAGCAGTTCTTC
CASSLASGGSYNEQFF
>TRBJ2-2|TRBV9|NA|once
TGTGCCAGCAGCGTAGTTGGGAACGGGATCGGGGAGCTGTTTTTT
CASSVVGNGIGELFF
>TRBJ1-4|TRBV7-6|TRBD1|NA
TGTGCCAGCAGCTTAGGGACAGGGGCTGAAAAACTGTTTTTT
CASSLGTGAEKLFF
>TRBJ2-2|TRBV4-1|TRBD2|NA
TGCGCCAGCAGCCAGCGGGAGTGGAACACCGGGGAGCTGTTTTTT
CASSQREWNTGELFF
>TRBJ1-2|TRBV6-5|TRBD1|NA
TGTGCCAGCAGCTCTAGGACAGGGGGAACCTATGGCTACACCTTC
CASSSRTGGTYGYTF
>TRBJ2-3|TRBV7-2|TRBD2|NA
TGTGCCAGCAGCTTACAAATAGCGGGAGGGTCAAATACGCAGTATTTT
CASSLQIAGGSNTQYF
>TRBJ2-7|TRBV4-1|TRBD1|NA
TGCGCCAGCAGCCAACCGGGACAGGGGTCCTACGAGCAGTACTTC
CASSQPGQGSYEQYF
>TRBJ1-2|TRBV6-5|NA|NA
TGTGCCAGCAACCAGGGACTACATGGCTACACCTTC
CASNQGLHGYTF
>TRBJ2-7|TRBV7-9|TRBD2|NA
TGTGCCAGCACTACGACTAGCGGGACCTACGAGCAGTACTTC
CASTTTSGTYEQYF
>TRBJ1-2|TRBV27|TRBD1|once
TGTGCCAGCAGTTTCGACAGGGCTAACTATGGCTACACCTTC
CASSFDRANYGYTF
>TRBJ1-2|TRBV6-6|NA|NA
TGTGCCAGCAGTTACCAGGGACTAAGGGGCTACACCTTC
CASSYQGLRGYTF
>TRBJ2-3|TRBV29-1|NA|NA
TGCAGCGCCCTCGACAGTTTTACAGATACGCAGTATTTT
CSALDSFTDTQYF
>TRBJ2-2|TRBV5-6|NA|NA
TGTGCCAGCAGCTTGGACACGAACACCGGGGAGCTGTTTTTT
CASSLDTNTGELFF